This T cell receptor (beta chain) was retrieved from a study of blood T cell repertoires in COVID-19 (dated by TCRdb to 2018 to 2020). Study-wide context: Samples covering the acute and convalescent phases of COVID-19 were provided by collaborators in the United States, Italy and Spain. Samples came from the ongoing ImmuneRACE study (first 160 participants) plus 1,254 subjects from 6 global collaborators. The dataset comprised deeply sampled blood TCRbeta repertoires from subjects exposed to, actively infected with, or recovered from COVID-19. The material from the prospective study consisted of cDNA or gDNA derived from T cells, B-cell-depleted T cells, or PBMCs. The repertoires were made available in a free public database intended to serve as a resource for research on the immune response to SARS-CoV-2. Where available, HLA class I and class II types were obtained from metadata supplied by the sample provider rather than from assay-based typing. Nearly every sample came with metadata listing a de-identified subject ID, COVID-19 status, age in years and sex. Broader findings and caveats from the paper: Clinical and demographic metadata were provided uncurated, with the amount varying by source and participant.

Participants in the prospective study were aged about 18 to 95 years, lived in more than 20 United States geographic areas, and enrolled through a virtual design. Cohort assignment in the prospective study relied on participant-reported clinical history from a screening survey and a study questionnaire. Recovered participants in ImmuneRACE Cohort 3 were defined by two consecutive negative NP/OP PCR tests, clearance by a healthcare professional, or resolution of symptoms. In the prospective study, whole blood, serum and a nasopharyngeal or oropharyngeal swab were collected from each participant by mobile phlebotomists. Over an approximately 2-month period, participants in the prospective study had the option of providing additional blood draws and questionnaires. Blood samples from the prospective study were shipped frozen or at room temperature prior to DNA extraction. Based on the germline V gene, the CDR1 and CDR2 sequences are SGDLS and YYNGEE. V is cut back by 4 bases and J by 4 bases, with 20 bases in the junction unmatched. Its CDR3 holds 19 amino acids, cysteine through phenylalanine. The only DNA kept is the CDR3, 57 bases in frame from the first base.

TCRbeta CDR3 regions were amplified from genomic DNA by means of the immunoSEQ Assay, a bias-controlled multiplex PCR. In the authors' own workflow: Nucleated cell counts per sample were estimated from amplification of reference gene primers within the assay. To quantify the absolute abundance of each unique TCRbeta CDR3 rearrangement, sequence reads were collapsed and filtered. For each sample, productive Simpson clonality was calculated as the square root of Simpson's diversity index across productive rearrangements. TCRdb stores this immuneACCESS table with in-frame sequences only. Part of the clones is absent; in the studies checked, under half of the shortfall reflects unresolved V genes, and no reason is known for the rest. That table supplies the V and J calls and clone size; D and trimming were determined from the DNA. The sample records 350,000 to 450,000 clones, about nine tenths of which are singletons. The ten largest clones represent about 1.8% of the sample.

This clone turned up a few times. Which antigen it targets is not known. No base quality values were provided; no much bigger clone lies one nucleotide off. The sequence is built from TRBV9 and TRBJ2-1; the central 7 bases match TRBD2. Sequencing was done on a sample of PBMCs or T cells enriched from blood (not recorded which). The receptor comes from a woman in her twenties or thirties who had recovered from COVID-19. The CDR3 has the sequence CASSSGPPVAGASYNEQFF. Read as DNA, the sequence is TGTGCCAGCAGCAGCGGACCGCCTGTGGCGGGAGCTTCTTACAATGAGCAGTTCTTC.